The subject of this entry is one T cell receptor (beta chain). What it binds is unknown. This specimen belongs to a study of cytomegalovirus exposure and HLA in healthy donors. The study, taken as a whole, reports: In a later analysis, V- and J-gene trimming of beta chains associated with a DCLRE1C missense variant, replicated independently.

Unmatched junction bases numbered 8, after V lost 6 bases and J lost 3 bases. The CDR3 is made up of 16 amino acids. CDR1 MNHNY and CDR2 SVGAGI come from the germline V gene (reference sequence). It was with 60 Vbeta and 13 Jbeta primers that the PCR ran. TCRdb's copy holds only in-frame clones and misses some; the assay was immunoSEQ multiplex PCR. The sample consists of over 75,000 clones, roughly 85% of them appearing once. The chain couples TRBV6-6 to TRBJ1-5; 10 nucleotides match TRBD1. This receptor was identified in a female donor in good health and CMV-seronegative. Sequenced material: PBMCs. CDR3: CASSRTGGIPNQPQHF. Here the CDR3 DNA reads TGTGCCAGCAGCCGGACAGGGGGGATCCCCAATCAGCCCCAGCATTTT.